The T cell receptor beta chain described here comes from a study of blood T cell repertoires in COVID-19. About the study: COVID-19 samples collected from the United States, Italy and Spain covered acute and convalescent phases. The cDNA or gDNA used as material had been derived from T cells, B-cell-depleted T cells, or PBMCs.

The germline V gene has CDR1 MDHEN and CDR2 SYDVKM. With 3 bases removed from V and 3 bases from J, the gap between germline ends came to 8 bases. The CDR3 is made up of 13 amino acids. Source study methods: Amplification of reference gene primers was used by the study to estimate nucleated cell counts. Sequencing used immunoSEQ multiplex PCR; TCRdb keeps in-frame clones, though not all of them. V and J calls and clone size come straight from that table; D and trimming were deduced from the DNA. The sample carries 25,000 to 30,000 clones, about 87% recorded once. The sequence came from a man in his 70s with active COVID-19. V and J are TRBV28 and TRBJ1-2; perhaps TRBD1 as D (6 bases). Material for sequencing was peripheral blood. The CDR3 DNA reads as TGTGCCAGCAGTTTGGACAGAGACTATGGCTACACCTTC. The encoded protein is CASSLDRDYGYTF.